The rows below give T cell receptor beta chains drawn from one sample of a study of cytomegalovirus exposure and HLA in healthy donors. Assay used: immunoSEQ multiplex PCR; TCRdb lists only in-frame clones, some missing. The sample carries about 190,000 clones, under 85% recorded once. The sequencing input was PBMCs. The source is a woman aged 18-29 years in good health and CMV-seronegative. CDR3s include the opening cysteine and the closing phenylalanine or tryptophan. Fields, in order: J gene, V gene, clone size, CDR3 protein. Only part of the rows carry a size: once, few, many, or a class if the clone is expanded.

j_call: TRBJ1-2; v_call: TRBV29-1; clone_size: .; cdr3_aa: CSAGGGPGQGIGGYTF
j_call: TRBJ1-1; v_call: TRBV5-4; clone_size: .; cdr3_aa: CASSKDRATEAFF
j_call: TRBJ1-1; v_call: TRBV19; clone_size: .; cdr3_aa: CASITTGKGTEAFF
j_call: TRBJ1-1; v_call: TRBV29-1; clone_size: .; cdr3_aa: CSVEDNYEAFF
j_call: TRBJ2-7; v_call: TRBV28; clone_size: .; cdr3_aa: CASSLSDGFYEQYF
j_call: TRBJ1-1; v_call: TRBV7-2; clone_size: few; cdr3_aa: CASSSNRGLITEAFF
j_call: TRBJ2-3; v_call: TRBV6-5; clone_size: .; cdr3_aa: CASSSGLAVLTDTQYF
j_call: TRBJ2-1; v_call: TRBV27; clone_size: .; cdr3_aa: CASNPGTSAYNEQFF
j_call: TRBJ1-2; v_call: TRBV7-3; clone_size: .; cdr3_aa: CASSLTGDLGPYGYTF
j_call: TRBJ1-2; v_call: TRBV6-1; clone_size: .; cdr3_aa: CASTPIPRDRGGYTF
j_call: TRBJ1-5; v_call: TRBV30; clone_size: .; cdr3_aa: CAWSGQKNLNSNQPQHF
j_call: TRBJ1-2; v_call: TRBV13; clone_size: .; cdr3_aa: CASSPQGNYGYTF
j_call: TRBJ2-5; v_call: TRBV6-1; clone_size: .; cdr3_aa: CASSEITSGRQETQYF
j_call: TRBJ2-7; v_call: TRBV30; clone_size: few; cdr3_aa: CAWSGRKDEQYF
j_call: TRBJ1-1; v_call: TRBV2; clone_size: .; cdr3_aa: CATQGAGTEAFF
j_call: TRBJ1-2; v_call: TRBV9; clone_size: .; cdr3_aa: CASSVGQKNGYTF
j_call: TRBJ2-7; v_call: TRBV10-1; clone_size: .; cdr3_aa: CASSEVQAGDEQYF
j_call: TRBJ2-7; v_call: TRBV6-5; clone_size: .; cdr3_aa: CASSVRDRATYEQYF
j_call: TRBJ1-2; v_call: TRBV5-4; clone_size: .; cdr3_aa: CASSLAVSYGYTF
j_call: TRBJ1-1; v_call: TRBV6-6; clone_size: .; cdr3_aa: CASSYGQTPTGPEAFF